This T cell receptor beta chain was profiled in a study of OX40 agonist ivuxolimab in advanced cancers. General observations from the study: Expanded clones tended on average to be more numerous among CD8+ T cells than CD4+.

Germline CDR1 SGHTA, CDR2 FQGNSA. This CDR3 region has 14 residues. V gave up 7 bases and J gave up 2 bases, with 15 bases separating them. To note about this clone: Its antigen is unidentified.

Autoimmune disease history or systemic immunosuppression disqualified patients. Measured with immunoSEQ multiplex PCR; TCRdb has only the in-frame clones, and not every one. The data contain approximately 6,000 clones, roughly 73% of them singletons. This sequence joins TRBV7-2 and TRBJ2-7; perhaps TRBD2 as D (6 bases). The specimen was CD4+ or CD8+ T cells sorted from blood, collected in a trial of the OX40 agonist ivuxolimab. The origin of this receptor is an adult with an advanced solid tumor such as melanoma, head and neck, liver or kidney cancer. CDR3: CASTLGGFTYEQYF. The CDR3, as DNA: TGTGCCAGCACCCTAGGAGGGTTTACCTACGAGCAGTACTTC.